The present TCR beta chain was sequenced within a study of T-cell reconstitution after alpha-beta-depleted transplantation in children. The germline CDR1 and CDR2 sequences are SEHNR and FQNEAQ (reference sequence). This CDR3 is built from 12 residues. Many counts were recorded for this clonotype. One end of the junction does not line up with germline, which may come from a read error. Researchers prepared the TCRbeta library using unique molecular identifiers, the study reports. TCRdb analysed the PCR reads with MiXCR anew, one entry per CDR3 protein. The sample lists around 250,000 distinct CDR3 sequences, roughly 8.2% occurring once.

This material consisted of PBMCs, mostly from graft donor cells, taken 180 days after TCRalphabeta/CD19-depleted stem cell transplant. This sequence was found in a male patient younger than 18 who had a stem cell transplant for acute lymphoblastic leukemia, so the T cells may come from the graft donor. V gene TRBV7-9 combines with J gene TRBJ2-1; maybe TRBD1 (5 bases). The DNA of the CDR3 is TGTGCCGGCAGCTTAGTCCAGGGCGAGCAGTTCTTC. Translated: CAGSLVQGEQFF.